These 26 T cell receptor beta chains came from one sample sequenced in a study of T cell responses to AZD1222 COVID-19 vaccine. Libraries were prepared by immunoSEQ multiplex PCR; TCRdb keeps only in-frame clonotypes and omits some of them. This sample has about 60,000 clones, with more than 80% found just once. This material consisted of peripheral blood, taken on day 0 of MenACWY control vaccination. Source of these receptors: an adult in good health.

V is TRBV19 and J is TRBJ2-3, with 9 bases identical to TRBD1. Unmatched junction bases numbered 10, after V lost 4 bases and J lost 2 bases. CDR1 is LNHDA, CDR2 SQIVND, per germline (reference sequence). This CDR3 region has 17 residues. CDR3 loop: CASSKTWTGENTDTQYF. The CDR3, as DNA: TGTGCCAGTAGTAAAACTTGGACAGGGGAAAACACAGATACGCAGTATTTT.

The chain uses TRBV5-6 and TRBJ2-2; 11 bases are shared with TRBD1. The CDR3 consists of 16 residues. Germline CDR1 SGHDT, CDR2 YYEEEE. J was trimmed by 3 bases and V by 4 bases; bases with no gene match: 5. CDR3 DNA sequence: TGTGCCAGCAGCAAGGACAGGGGGCTCGACACCGGGGAGCTGTTTTTT. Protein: CASSKDRGLDTGELFF.

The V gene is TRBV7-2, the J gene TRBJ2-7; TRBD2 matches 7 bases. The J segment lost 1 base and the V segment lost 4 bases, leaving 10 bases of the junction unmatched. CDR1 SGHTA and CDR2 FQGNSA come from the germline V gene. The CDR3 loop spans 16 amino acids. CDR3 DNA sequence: TGTGCCAGCAGCTCCCCCTTAGCGGGCCTATCCTACGAGCAGTACTTC. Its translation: CASSSPLAGLSYEQYF.

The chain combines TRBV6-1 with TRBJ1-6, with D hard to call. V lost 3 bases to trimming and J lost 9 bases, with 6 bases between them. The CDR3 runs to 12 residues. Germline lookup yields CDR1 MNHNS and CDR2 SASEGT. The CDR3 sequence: CASSDSGSPLHF. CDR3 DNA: TGTGCCAGCAGTGATTCGGGTTCACCCCTCCACTTT.

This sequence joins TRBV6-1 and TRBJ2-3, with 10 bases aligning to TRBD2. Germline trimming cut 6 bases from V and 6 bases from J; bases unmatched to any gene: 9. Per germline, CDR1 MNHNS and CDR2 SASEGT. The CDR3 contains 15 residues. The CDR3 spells CASSQAGTSEDTQYF. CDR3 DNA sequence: TGTGCCAGCAGCCAAGCCGGGACTAGCGAGGATACGCAGTATTTT.

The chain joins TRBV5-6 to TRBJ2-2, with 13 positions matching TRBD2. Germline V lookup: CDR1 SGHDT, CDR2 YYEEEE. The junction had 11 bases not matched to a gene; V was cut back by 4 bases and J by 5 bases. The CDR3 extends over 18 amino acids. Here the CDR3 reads CASSAGLAGVLRTGELFF. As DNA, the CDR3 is TGTGCCAGCAGCGCAGGACTAGCGGGAGTATTAAGGACCGGGGAGCTGTTTTTT.

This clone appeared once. The CDR3 loop reads CASSLWTGRFDSGYTF. CDR3 sequence (DNA): TGTGCCAGCAGCTTATGGACAGGCCGGTTCGATAGCGGCTACACCTTC. The chain combines TRBV6-2 or TRBV6-3 with TRBJ1-2, with 7 bases lining up with TRBD1. Germline CDR1 MNHEY, CDR2 SVGEGT. With V trimmed by 6 bases and J by 8 bases, 18 bases remained unmatched. The CDR3 loop spans 16 amino acids.

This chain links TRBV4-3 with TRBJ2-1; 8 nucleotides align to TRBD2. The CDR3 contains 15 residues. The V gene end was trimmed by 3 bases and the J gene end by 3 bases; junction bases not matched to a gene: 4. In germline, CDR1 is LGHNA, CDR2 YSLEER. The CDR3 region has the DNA TGCGCCAGCAGCCAGGGTAGCGGGATCTACAATGAGCAGTTCTTC. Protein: CASSQGSGIYNEQFF.

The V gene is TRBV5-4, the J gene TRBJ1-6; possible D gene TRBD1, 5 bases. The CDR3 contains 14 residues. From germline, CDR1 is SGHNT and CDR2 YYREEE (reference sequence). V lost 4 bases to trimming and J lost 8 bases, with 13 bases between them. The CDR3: CASSPGDGDSPLHF. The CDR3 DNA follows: TGTGCCAGCAGCCCCGGGGACGGGGATTCACCCCTCCACTTT.

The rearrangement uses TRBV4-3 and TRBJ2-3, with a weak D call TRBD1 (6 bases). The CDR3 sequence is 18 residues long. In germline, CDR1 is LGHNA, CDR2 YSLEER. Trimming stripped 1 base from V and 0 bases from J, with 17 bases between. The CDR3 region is CASSQAWAGQGSTDTQYF. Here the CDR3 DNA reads TGCGCCAGCAGCCAAGCTTGGGCAGGGCAGGGGAGCACAGATACGCAGTATTTT.

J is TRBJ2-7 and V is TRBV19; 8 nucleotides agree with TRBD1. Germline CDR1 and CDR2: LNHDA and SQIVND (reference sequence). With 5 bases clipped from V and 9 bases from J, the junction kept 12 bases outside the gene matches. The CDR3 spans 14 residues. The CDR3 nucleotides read TGTGCCAGTAGTGGCGGGACAGGTCCCTTTGTGCAGTACTTC. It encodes CASSGGTGPFVQYF.

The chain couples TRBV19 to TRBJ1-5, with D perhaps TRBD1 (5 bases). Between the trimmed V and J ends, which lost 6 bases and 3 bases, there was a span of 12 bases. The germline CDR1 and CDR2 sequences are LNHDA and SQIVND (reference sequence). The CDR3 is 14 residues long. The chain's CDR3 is CASRLRDPNQPQHF. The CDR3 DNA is TGTGCCAGTAGGTTAAGGGACCCCAATCAGCCCCAGCATTTT.

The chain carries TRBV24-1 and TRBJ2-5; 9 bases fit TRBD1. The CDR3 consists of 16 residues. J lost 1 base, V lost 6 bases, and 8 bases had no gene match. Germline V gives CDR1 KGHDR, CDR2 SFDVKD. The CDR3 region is CATSPGTGLRQETQYF. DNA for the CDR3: TGTGCCACCAGTCCCGGGACAGGGCTCCGCCAAGAGACCCAGTACTTC.

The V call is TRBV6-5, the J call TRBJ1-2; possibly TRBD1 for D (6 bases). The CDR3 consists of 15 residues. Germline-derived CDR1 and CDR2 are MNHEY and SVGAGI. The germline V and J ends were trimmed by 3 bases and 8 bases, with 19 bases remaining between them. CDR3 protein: CASSYAGRGAEGYTF. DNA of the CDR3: TGTGCCAGCAGTTATGCCGGAAGGGGGGCGGAAGGCTACACCTTC.

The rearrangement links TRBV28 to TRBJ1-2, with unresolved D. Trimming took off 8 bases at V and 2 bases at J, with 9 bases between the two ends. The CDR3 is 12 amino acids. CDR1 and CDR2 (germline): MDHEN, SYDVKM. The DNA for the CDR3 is TGTGCCAGCCGGACGGGAAACTATGGCTACACCTTC. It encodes CASRTGNYGYTF.

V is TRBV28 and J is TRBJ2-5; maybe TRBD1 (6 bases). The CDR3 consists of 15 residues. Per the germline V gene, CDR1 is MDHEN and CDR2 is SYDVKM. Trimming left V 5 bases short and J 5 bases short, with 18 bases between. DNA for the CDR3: TGTGCCAGCAGTCCCCCCCCGGACAGTAGCGAGACCCAGTACTTC. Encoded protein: CASSPPPDSSETQYF.

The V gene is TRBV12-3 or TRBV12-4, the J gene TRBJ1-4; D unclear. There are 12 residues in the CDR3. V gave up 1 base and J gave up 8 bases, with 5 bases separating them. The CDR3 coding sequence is TGTGCCAGCAGTTTAGTGGGGGAAAAACTGTTTTTT. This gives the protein CASSLVGEKLFF.

CDR3 region: CASYQGGSGNTIYF. The CDR3 nucleotides are TGTGCCAGCTACCAGGGGGGATCTGGAAACACCATATATTTT. The V gene is TRBV18, the J gene TRBJ1-3; 7 bases are a match to TRBD1. From germline, CDR1 is KGHSH and CDR2 LQKENI. V shed 7 bases and J 1 base; nucleotides not matched to a gene: 4. The CDR3 is 14 residues long.

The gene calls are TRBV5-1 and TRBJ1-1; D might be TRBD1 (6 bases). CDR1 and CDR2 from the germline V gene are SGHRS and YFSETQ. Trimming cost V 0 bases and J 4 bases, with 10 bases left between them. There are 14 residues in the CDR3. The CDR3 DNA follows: TGCGCCAGCAGCTTGGAGGGGGTACTCACTGAAGCTTTCTTT. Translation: CASSLEGVLTEAFF.

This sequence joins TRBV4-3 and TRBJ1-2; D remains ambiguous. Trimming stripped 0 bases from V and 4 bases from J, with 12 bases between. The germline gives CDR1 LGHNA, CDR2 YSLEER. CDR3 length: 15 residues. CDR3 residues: CASSQEMQELYGYTF. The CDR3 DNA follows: TGCGCCAGCAGCCAAGAGATGCAGGAACTCTATGGCTACACCTTC.

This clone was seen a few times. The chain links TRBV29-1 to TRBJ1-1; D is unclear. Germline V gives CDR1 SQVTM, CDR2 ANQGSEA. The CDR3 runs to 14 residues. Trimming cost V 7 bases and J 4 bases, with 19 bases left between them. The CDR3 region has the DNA TGCAGCGCCACAAGTGCCAGTAGAATCACTGAAGCTTTCTTT. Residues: CSATSASRITEAFF. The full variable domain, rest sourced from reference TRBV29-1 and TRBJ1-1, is SAVISQKPSRDICQRGTSLTIQCQVDSQVTMMFWYRQQPGQSLTLIATANQGSEATYESGFVIDKFPISRPNLTFSTLTVSNMSPEDSSIYLCSATSASRITEAFFGQGTRLTVV.

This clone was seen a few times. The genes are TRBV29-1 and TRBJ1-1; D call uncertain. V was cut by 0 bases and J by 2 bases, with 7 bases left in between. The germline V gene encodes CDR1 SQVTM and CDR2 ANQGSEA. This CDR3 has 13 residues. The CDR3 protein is CSVEDLVNTEAFF. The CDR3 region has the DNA TGCAGCGTTGAAGATCTGGTTAACACTGAAGCTTTCTTT.

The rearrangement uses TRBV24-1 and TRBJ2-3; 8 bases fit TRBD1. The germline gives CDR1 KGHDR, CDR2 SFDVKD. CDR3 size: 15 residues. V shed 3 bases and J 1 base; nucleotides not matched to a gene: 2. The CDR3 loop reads CATSDPTGGTDTQYF. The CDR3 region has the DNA TGTGCCACCAGTGATCCGACAGGGGGCACAGATACGCAGTATTTT.

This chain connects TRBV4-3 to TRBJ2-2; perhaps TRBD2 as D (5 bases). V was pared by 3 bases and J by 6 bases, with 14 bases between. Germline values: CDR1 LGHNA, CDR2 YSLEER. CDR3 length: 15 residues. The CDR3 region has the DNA TGCGCCAGCAGCCATGGACTCCTTGACGCCGGGGAGCTGTTTTTT. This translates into CASSHGLLDAGELFF.

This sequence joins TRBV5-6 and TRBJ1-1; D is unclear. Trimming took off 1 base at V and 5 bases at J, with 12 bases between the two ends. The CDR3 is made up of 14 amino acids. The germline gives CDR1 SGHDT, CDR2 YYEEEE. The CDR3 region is CASSLRESFTEAFF. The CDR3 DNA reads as TGTGCCAGCAGCTTGAGGGAAAGCTTTACTGAAGCTTTCTTT.

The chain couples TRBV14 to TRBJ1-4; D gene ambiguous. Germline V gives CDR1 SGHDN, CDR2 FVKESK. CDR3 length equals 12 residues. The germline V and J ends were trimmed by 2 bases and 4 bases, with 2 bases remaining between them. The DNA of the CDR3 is TGTGCCAGCAGCCAAAGTAATGAAAAACTGTTTTTT. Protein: CASSQSNEKLFF.